Detailed here is one TCR beta chain. The source of the sample is a study of shared clonotypes between healthy human individuals. The authors split each subset's genomic DNA evenly across several immunoSEQ plates. Produced via immunoSEQ multiplex PCR; TCRdb's table is partial and in-frame only. The sample yields 2 million to 2.5 million clones, approximately 96% seen once. Germline assignment: CDR1 KGHSH and CDR2 LQKENI. Trimming shortened V by 5 bases and J by 7 bases, and 14 bases separated the two germline ends. This CDR3 region has 14 residues. This rearrangement joins TRBV18 to TRBJ1-4; the D gene is possibly TRBD1 (6 bases). This TCR was sampled from a man between 18 and 35 years old in good health. Sequences were obtained from naive CD4+ T cells sorted from blood. As for subset: CD45RA+ positively selected. This chain's CDR3 is CASSDRTLREKLFF. CDR3 DNA sequence: TGTGCCAGCTCAGACAGGACCCTCCGTGAAAAACTGTTTTTT.